This T cell receptor beta chain was recorded in a study of blood T cell repertoires in COVID-19. Overall study context: PBMCs, B-cell-depleted T cells, or T cells were the source of the cDNA or gDNA that made up the material.

Trimming stripped 3 bases from V and 6 bases from J, with 10 bases between. The length of the CDR3 is 14 residues. Germline loops: CDR1 KGHDR, CDR2 SFDVKD. The assay was immunoSEQ multiplex PCR, and TCRdb's table has in-frame clones only and misses some. The table includes around 78,000 clones, approximately 88% detected once. The sequence derives from a man aged 45-65 years with active COVID-19. The source material was peripheral blood. The V gene is TRBV24-1, the J gene TRBJ2-2; D unresolved. The CDR3 loop is CATSDPTLPGELFF. CDR3 in DNA: TGTGCCACCAGTGATCCTACTCTACCCGGGGAGCTGTTTTTT.